The 15 T cell receptor beta chains given below trace back to one sample, sequenced in a study of blood T cell repertoires in COVID-19. Profiling relied on immunoSEQ multiplex PCR, and the TCRdb table lists in-frame clones only, not all of them. The sample consists of more than 140,000 clones, approximately 80% of them appearing once. Sequencing used peripheral blood. The receptor source for this set is a woman aged 50 to 60 in a cohort sampled during active or convalescent COVID-19.

The V gene is TRBV4-2, the J gene TRBJ2-1, with TRBD1 matching over 7 bases. Trimming took 4 bases from V and 13 from J; bases not matched to a gene: 4. Looked up from germline, CDR1 is LGHNA and CDR2 is YNFKEQ. The CDR3 runs 11 residues. The CDR3 protein is CASSLDRAQFF. DNA of the CDR3: TGTGCCAGCAGCCTCGACAGGGCTCAGTTCTTC.

The V gene is TRBV29-1, the J gene TRBJ1-1; weak D call: TRBD1 (5 bases). This CDR3 has 13 amino acids. The V end was cut by 0 bases, the J end by 8 bases, with 13 bases between. Germline V lookup: CDR1 SQVTM, CDR2 ANQGSEA. For the CDR3, the DNA is TGCAGCGTTGAAGATCCAGGGAGGTGGGAAGCTTTCTTT. Its translation is CSVEDPGRWEAFF.

The rearrangement joins TRBV16 to TRBJ2-5; D remains ambiguous. CDR3 length equals 12 residues. Germline V gene sequence: CDR1 KGHSY, CDR2 FQNENV. V dropped 4 bases and J dropped 4 bases, with 7 bases sitting between them. This CDR3 reads CASSRQVETQYF. The CDR3 DNA is TGTGCCAGCAGCCGCCAGGTAGAGACCCAGTACTTC.

This sequence joins TRBV27 and TRBJ1-2; TRBD1 matches 9 bases. Per germline, CDR1 MNHEY and CDR2 SMNVEV (reference sequence). This CDR3 contains 15 residues. After removal of 6 bases from V and 8 bases from J, the junction contained 13 bases not matched to a gene. CDR3 coding DNA: TGTGCCAGCAGGCAAGGGGGAACAGGGGGCGTAGGCTACACCTTC. Translating it yields CASRQGGTGGVGYTF.

The chain combines TRBV25-1 with TRBJ1-2; TRBD1 is a possible D gene (5 bases). The CDR3 totals 15 residues. Deletions cut 4 bases from V and 0 bases from J, with 12 bases between. CDR1 is MGHDK and CDR2 is SYGVNS in the germline V gene. The CDR3 DNA reads TGTGCCAGCAGTGGGGGGGACGGAGCTAACTATGGCTACACCTTC. Protein product: CASSGGDGANYGYTF.

The rearrangement uses TRBV27 and TRBJ1-5; D possibly corresponds to TRBD1 (6 bases). CDR3 length equals 16 residues. V lost 0 bases to trimming and J lost 1 base, with 10 bases between them. In germline, CDR1 is MNHEY, CDR2 SMNVEV (reference sequence). CDR3 in DNA: TGTGCCAGCAGTTTATCGGTTACAGGGAGCAATCAGCCCCAGCATTTT. This sequence encodes CASSLSVTGSNQPQHF.

V gene TRBV9 combines with J gene TRBJ1-1; D gene unclear. CDR3 length: 13 amino acids. V lost 0 bases and J lost 6, with 9 bases in between. CDR1 is SGDLS and CDR2 is YYNGEE in the germline V gene. This CDR3 reads CASSVGPAAEAFF. In DNA form, the CDR3 reads TGTGCCAGCAGCGTAGGTCCTGCGGCTGAAGCTTTCTTT.

The chain recombines TRBV3-1 (or the pseudogene TRBV3-2) with TRBJ2-5; 10 positions agree with TRBD2. With 4 bases clipped from V and 3 bases from J, the junction kept 5 bases outside the gene matches. Germline assignment: CDR1 LGHDT and CDR2 YNNKEL (reference sequence). The CDR3 spans 15 residues. The CDR3 region has the DNA TGTGCCAGCAGCCCCTTAACTAGCGGGGAAGAGACCCAGTACTTC. It specifies CASSPLTSGEETQYF.

The rearrangement uses TRBV5-5 and TRBJ1-1, with D maybe TRBD1 (5 bases). The CDR3 is 15 amino acids. V lost 0 bases and J lost 4, with 13 bases in between. Germline CDR1 SGHKS, CDR2 YYEKEE (reference sequence). The CDR3 protein is CASSLAVQGGTEAFF. The CDR3 DNA reads as TGTGCCAGCAGCTTGGCCGTCCAGGGAGGCACTGAAGCTTTCTTT.

Written as DNA, the CDR3 is TGTGCCAGCAGCTGGAGGGGAGGCCCCGTCCAAGAGACCCAGTACTTC. As protein: CASSWRGGPVQETQYF. The V gene is TRBV5-4, the J gene TRBJ2-5; perhaps TRBD2 as D (6 bases). The CDR3 length is 16 residues. Trimming took 3 bases from V and 1 from J, leaving 16 bases between them. The germline gives CDR1 SGHNT, CDR2 YYREEE (reference sequence).

This sequence joins TRBV19 and TRBJ2-7; D not resolved. The CDR3 spans 15 residues. Germline lookup yields CDR1 LNHDA and CDR2 SQIVND (reference sequence). Trimming shortened V by 0 bases and J by 0 bases, and 9 bases separated the two germline ends. CDR3 loop: CASSIDSQSSYEQYF. The CDR3 region has the DNA TGTGCCAGTAGTATAGATTCACAGAGCTCCTACGAGCAGTACTTC.

The CDR3: CSVLAGSGANVLTF. The CDR3 nucleotides read TGCAGCGTTCTTGCGGGCTCTGGGGCCAACGTCCTGACTTTC. The chain couples TRBV29-1 to TRBJ2-6, with D possibly TRBD2 on 5 matching bases. Germline CDR1 reads SQVTM; CDR2 reads ANQGSEA. The V end lost 5 bases, the J end lost 0 bases, and 8 bases lay between the germline ends. The length of the CDR3 is 14 residues.

V is TRBV4-1 and J is TRBJ2-1; no reliable D call. The CDR3 has 14 amino acids. Germline CDR1 reads MGHRA; CDR2 reads YSYEKL. V dropped 0 bases and J dropped 4 bases, with 7 bases sitting between them. The CDR3, as DNA: TGCGCCAGCAGCCAAGATCAGGATTACAATGAGCAGTTCTTC. Protein: CASSQDQDYNEQFF.

V usage is TRBV13 and J usage is TRBJ1-2; 11 bases match TRBD1. CDR1 is PRHDT and CDR2 is FYEKMQ in the germline V gene (reference sequence). J lost 6 bases, V lost 2 bases, and 8 bases had no gene match. The CDR3 spans 16 residues. CDR3 coding DNA: TGTGCCAGCAGCTTACGGGCACCGGGACAGGGGGATGGCTACACCTTC. It specifies CASSLRAPGQGDGYTF. Full variable domain (missing parts from reference TRBV13 and TRBJ1-2): AAGVIQSPRHLIKEKRETATLKCYPIPRHDTVYWYQQGPGQDPQFLISFYEKMQSDKGSIPDRFSAQQFSDYHSELNMSSLELGDSALYFCASSLRAPGQGDGYTFGSGTRLTVV.

Only one count was recorded for this clone. The chain employs TRBV19 and TRBJ2-3, with a weak D call TRBD2 (5 bases). CDR3 length: 14 amino acids. Per the germline V gene, CDR1 is LNHDA and CDR2 is SQIVND (reference sequence). Trimming took 5 bases from V and 4 from J, leaving 13 bases between them. CDR3 DNA sequence: TGTGCCAGTAGTGGCCGGACTTCCCCAGATACGCAGTATTTT. This encodes CASSGRTSPDTQYF.